This T cell receptor (beta chain) emerged from a study of T-cell reconstitution after alpha-beta-depleted transplantation in children. Preparation of the TCRbeta library used unique molecular identifiers. TCRdb reprocessed the PCR reads with MiXCR, giving one entry per CDR3 protein. In the table there are 500,000 or so distinct CDR3 sequences, approximately 32% of which are singletons. The input for sequencing was PBMCs from the stem cell graft donor, taken from the stem cell graft. This TCR came from a human donor who donated a stem cell graft to a child with aplastic anemia.

CDR3 amino acids: CASSLVGDSLAGNEQFF. CDR3 in DNA: TGTGCCAGCAGCCTGGTAGGTGACTCACTAGCGGGTAATGAGCAGTTCTTC. The rearrangement joins TRBV5-4 to TRBJ2-1; 9 positions match TRBD2. Germline values: CDR1 SGHNT, CDR2 YYREEE (reference sequence). V trimming: 4 bases; J trimming: 7 bases; junction bases outside the gene matches: 15. This CDR3 region has 17 residues. Combining the CDR3 with reference TRBV5-4 and TRBJ2-1 gives the whole variable domain ETGVTQSPTHLIKTRGQQVTLRCSSQSGHNTVSWYQQALGQGPQFIFQYYREEENGRGNFPPRFSGLQFPNYSSELNVNALELDDSALYLCASSLVGDSLAGNEQFFGPGTRLTVL.